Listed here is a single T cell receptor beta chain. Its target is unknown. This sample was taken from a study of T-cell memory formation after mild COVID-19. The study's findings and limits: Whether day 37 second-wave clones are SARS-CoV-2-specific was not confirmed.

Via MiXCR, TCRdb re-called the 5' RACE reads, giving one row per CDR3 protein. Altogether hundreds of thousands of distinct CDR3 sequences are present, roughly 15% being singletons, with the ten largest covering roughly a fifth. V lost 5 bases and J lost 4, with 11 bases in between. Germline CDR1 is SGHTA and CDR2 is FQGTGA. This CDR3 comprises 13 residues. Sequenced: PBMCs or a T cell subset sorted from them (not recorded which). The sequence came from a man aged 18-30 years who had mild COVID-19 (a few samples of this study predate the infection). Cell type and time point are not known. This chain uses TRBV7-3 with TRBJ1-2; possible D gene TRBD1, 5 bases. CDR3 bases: TGTGCCAGCAGCGAGTCAGGGACCTATGGCTACACCTTC. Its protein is CASSESGTYGYTF.